Shown below are 2 T cell receptor beta chains from a single sample sequenced in a study of blood T cell repertoires in COVID-19. Using immunoSEQ multiplex PCR, the repertoire was profiled, and TCRdb retains in-frame clones only, with some absent. The sample has tens of thousands of clones; 81% are singletons. The material sequenced was peripheral blood. The receptors were sampled from a woman in her sixties or seventies with acute or convalescent COVID-19.

The rearrangement joins TRBV28 to TRBJ2-7; 9 bases line up with TRBD1. The J segment lost 2 bases and the V segment lost 7 bases, leaving 9 bases of the junction unmatched. CDR3 length: 15 residues. Germline loops: CDR1 MDHEN, CDR2 SYDVKM. CDR3 amino acids: CASTPGQGPPYEQYF. The CDR3 DNA follows: TGTGCCAGCACTCCGGGACAGGGACCCCCCTACGAGCAGTACTTC.

The chain carries TRBV7-9 and TRBJ2-1; 8 bases line up with TRBD2. This CDR3 comprises 16 residues. Unmatched junction bases numbered 9, after V lost 3 bases and J lost 5 bases. Germline V gene data show CDR1 as SEHNR and CDR2 as FQNEAQ (reference sequence). The chain's CDR3 is CASSLPGVAGNNEQFF. CDR3 in DNA: TGTGCCAGCAGCTTGCCGGGGGTAGCGGGGAACAATGAGCAGTTCTTC.